The 13 T cell receptor beta chains presented below share a single source sample, sequenced in a study of blood T cell repertoires in COVID-19. TCRdb's table, derived via immunoSEQ multiplex PCR, lists solely in-frame clones and lacks some. The sample yields about 130,000 clones, around 86% seen once. Sequencing input: peripheral blood. The source of these receptors is a woman aged 70 to 79 with COVID-19, enrolled during active disease.

The chain employs TRBV19 and TRBJ1-2; TRBD1 might be the D (5 bases). The CDR3 extends over 14 amino acids. Germline V lookup: CDR1 LNHDA, CDR2 SQIVND (reference sequence). Trimming shortened V by 5 bases and J by 4 bases, and 14 bases separated the two germline ends. CDR3 protein: CASSPLGAVYGYTF. The DNA for the CDR3 is TGTGCCAGTAGTCCATTAGGGGCAGTCTATGGCTACACCTTC.

The chain has TRBV7-2 and TRBJ2-7; D might be TRBD2 (6 bases). Trimming left V 8 bases short and J 2 bases short, with 16 bases between. Looked up from germline, CDR1 is SGHTA and CDR2 is FQGNSA. The CDR3 totals 14 residues. CDR3 in DNA: TGTGCCAGCCTGTTGGGACTGCCCCCCTACGAGCAGTACTTC. Protein product: CASLLGLPPYEQYF.

CDR3 residues: CSASRTQGFYEQYF. The CDR3, as DNA: TGCAGTGCTAGTAGGACACAGGGGTTCTACGAGCAGTACTTC. The V gene is TRBV20-1, the J gene TRBJ2-7, with 7 positions matching TRBD1. The V and J ends lost 3 bases and 3 bases, in that order; junction bases with no gene match: 8. Looked up from germline, CDR1 is DFQATT and CDR2 is SNEGSKA (reference sequence). The CDR3 runs 14 residues.

This sequence joins TRBV9 and TRBJ1-1, with D possibly TRBD1 on 5 matching bases. Deletions cut 3 bases from V and 0 bases from J, with 9 bases between. Germline CDR1 SGDLS, CDR2 YYNGEE. The CDR3 sequence is 14 residues long. The CDR3: CASSAQTVNTEAFF. In nucleotides, the CDR3 is TGTGCCAGCAGCGCGCAGACAGTGAACACTGAAGCTTTCTTT.

V usage is TRBV3-1 (or the pseudogene TRBV3-2) and J usage is TRBJ1-2, with D possibly being TRBD1 (5 bases). Germline values: CDR1 LGHDT, CDR2 YNNKEL (reference sequence). Trimming cost V 1 base and J 5 bases, with 17 bases left between them. The CDR3 spans 16 residues. CDR3 nucleotides: TGTGCCAGCAGCCAAGGCTTATGGGGGGTCTGGTATGGCTACACCTTC. It yields the protein CASSQGLWGVWYGYTF.

The genes are TRBV20-1 and TRBJ2-1; D ambiguous. Germline V gene sequence: CDR1 DFQATT, CDR2 SNEGSKA (reference sequence). V lost 3 bases and J lost 3, with 3 bases in between. The CDR3 extends over 11 amino acids. This CDR3 reads CSASSYNEQFF. The DNA of the CDR3 is TGCAGTGCTAGCAGCTACAATGAGCAGTTCTTC.

The chain carries TRBV7-6 and TRBJ2-3; D unresolved. V lost 6 bases and J lost 6, with 13 bases in between. The CDR3 has 13 amino acids. Germline V lookup: CDR1 SGHVS, CDR2 FNYEAQ. CDR3 loop: CASSLGSLDTQYF. The CDR3 DNA reads as TGTGCCAGCAGTCTAGGATCCTTGGATACGCAGTATTTT.

This chain joins TRBV6-5 and TRBJ2-7; D remains unclear. In germline, CDR1 is MNHEY, CDR2 SVGAGI. The ends were cut back, 6 bases at V and 0 bases at J, with 12 bases in the middle. The CDR3 length is 14 residues. CDR3 amino acids: CASRRSDNSYEQYF. DNA for the CDR3: TGTGCCAGCAGGAGGTCAGATAACTCCTACGAGCAGTACTTC.

This chain joins TRBV24-1 and TRBJ2-1, with 8 bases aligning to TRBD1. The V and J ends lost 5 bases and 4 bases, in that order; junction bases with no gene match: 6. Germline V CDR1 and CDR2: KGHDR, SFDVKD. This CDR3 comprises 15 residues. The CDR3 sequence: CATSGGQGPYNEQFF. The CDR3 nucleotides are TGTGCCACCAGTGGCGGACAGGGCCCGTACAATGAGCAGTTCTTC.

The chain is built from TRBV10-3 and TRBJ2-1; D is unresolved. Germline CDR1 ENHRY, CDR2 SYGVKD. This CDR3 has 12 amino acids. Trimming removed 10 bases from V and 4 bases from J, with 11 bases in between. The CDR3 reads CATVSGYNEQFF. The CDR3 DNA reads as TGTGCCACCGTATCGGGTTACAATGAGCAGTTCTTC.

This chain uses TRBV7-8 with TRBJ2-1, with D possibly being TRBD2 (5 bases). In germline, CDR1 is SGHVS, CDR2 FQNEAQ. V was pared by 1 base and J by 7 bases, with 8 bases between. The CDR3 covers 13 residues. The CDR3 loop reads CASSLGGENEQFF. The DNA of the CDR3 is TGTGCCAGCAGCTTAGGTGGGGAGAATGAGCAGTTCTTC.

The V call is TRBV18, the J call TRBJ1-1; perhaps TRBD1 as D (5 bases). Germline CDR1 and CDR2: KGHSH and LQKENI. Trimming pared 6 bases from V and 6 bases from J, leaving 20 bases between. The CDR3 totals 15 residues. In DNA, the CDR3 is TGTGCCAGCTCCACAGGCGGCGGTGGTCACTCTGAAGCTTTCTTT. Residues: CASSTGGGGHSEAFF.

This sequence joins TRBV6-1 and TRBJ1-1; D ambiguous. This CDR3 contains 12 residues. V was cut by 3 bases and J by 6 bases, with 8 bases left in between. Per the germline V gene, CDR1 is MNHNS and CDR2 is SASEGT. The CDR3 nucleotides are TGTGCCAGCAGTGAGGGCTTGGCTGAAGCTTTCTTT. Protein: CASSEGLAEAFF.